This note documents a single T cell receptor beta chain sequence. Its antigen remains unidentified. The CDR3 end falls 3 residues outside the read, so it is completed with the germline J gene. Some clones are missing from TCRdb's copy, which holds only in-frame ones; the method was immunoSEQ multiplex PCR. The sample holds about 48,000 clones. The CDR3 is 14 amino acids. From germline, CDR1 is LNHDA and CDR2 SQIVND (reference sequence). V was pared by 4 bases and J by 3 bases, with 10 bases between. Unstimulated regulatory T cells (CD4+CD25+CD127-), CD4+CD25- non-regulatory cells, CD4 and CD8 cells were FACS-sorted from thawed PBMCs. The record originates from a study of Tregs in tolerant kidney transplant recipients. Broader study findings: Donor-specific Treg expansion exceeded global Treg expansion in tolerant patients, suggesting antigen drive.

V usage is TRBV19 and J usage is TRBJ1-5; weak D call: TRBD1 (5 bases). The sample consisted of CD4+ T cells from blood, taken before the transplant. The clonotype comes from a human donor who received a combined kidney and bone marrow transplant. CDR3 loop: CASSNGRVNQPQHF. CDR3 DNA, as far as it was read: TGTGCCAGTAGTAATGGCAGGGTCAATCAGCCC.